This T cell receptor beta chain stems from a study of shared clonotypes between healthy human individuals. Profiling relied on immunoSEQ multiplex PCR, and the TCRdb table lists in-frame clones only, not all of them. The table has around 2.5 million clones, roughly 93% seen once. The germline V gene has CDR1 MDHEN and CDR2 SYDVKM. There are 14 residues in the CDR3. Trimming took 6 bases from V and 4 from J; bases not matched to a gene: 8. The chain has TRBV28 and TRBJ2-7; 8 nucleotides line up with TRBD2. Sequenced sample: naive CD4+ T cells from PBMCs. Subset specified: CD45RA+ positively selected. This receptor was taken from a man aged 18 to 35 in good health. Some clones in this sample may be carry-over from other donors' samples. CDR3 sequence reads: CASSYSGTVYEQYF. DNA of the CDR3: TGTGCCAGCAGCTATAGCGGGACGGTATACGAGCAGTACTTC.